This section outlines one T cell receptor beta chain sequence together with its context. This sample stems from a study of blood T cell repertoires in COVID-19. Study-wide background: Samples taken during acute and convalescent COVID-19 were collected in the United States, Italy and Spain. PBMCs, B-cell-depleted T cells, or T cells were the source of the cDNA or gDNA that made up the material.

This CDR3 has 15 amino acids. V gave up 6 bases and J gave up 1 base, with 13 bases separating them. Germline V CDR1 and CDR2: MNHEY, SMNVEV (reference sequence). In Seattle, patients joined the study during active infection and were tracked longitudinally. As processed by the authors: How many nucleated cells were present was estimated from reference gene primer amplification. Data came from immunoSEQ multiplex PCR; TCRdb stores just in-frame clones and leaves some out. That table is the source of V, J and clone size, and D and trimming were worked out from the DNA. The table shows 200,000 to 250,000 clones, with about 87% occurring only once.

Sample: peripheral blood. The source of this sequence is a man under 40 with COVID-19, enrolled during active disease. The genes are TRBV27 and TRBJ1-3; the D gene is possibly TRBD1 (5 bases). The CDR3: CASSPYPGSGNTIYF. In DNA form, the CDR3 reads TGTGCCAGCAGCCCCTACCCAGGGTCTGGAAACACCATATATTTT.